This T cell receptor (beta chain) was captured by sequencing in a study of blood T cells in healthy people across ages. The CDR3 covers 14 residues. V lost 5 bases and J lost 5; bases outside the gene matches: 9. The V gene's germline CDR1 is SQVTM and CDR2 ANQGSEA. The donors, aged roughly 6 to 90, were healthy Caucasians from Russia. A J-beta primer mix and a sample-barcoded 5' primer were used in a second PCR of roughly 6 to 12 cycles. TCRdb used MiXCR to reprocess the 5' RACE reads, holding one entry per CDR3 protein. The sample includes roughly 500,000 distinct CDR3 sequences, 27% seen only once; the top ten take 18%. This clonotype was seen a few times.

This chain uses TRBV29-1 with TRBJ2-5, with 9 bases fitting TRBD1. The TCR was taken from a woman aged 65 to 85 in good health. Sequencing was performed on blood. CDR3: CSVRPGQGSETQYF. The DNA of the CDR3 is TGCAGCGTTCGACCGGGACAGGGTTCGGAGACCCAGTACTTC.